These T cell receptor beta chains were read from a single sample in a study of blood T cell repertoires in COVID-19. Sequencing was performed with immunoSEQ multiplex PCR; in TCRdb, only in-frame clones are kept and a portion is missing. The sample shows about 20,000 clones, approximately 90% of them seen only once. The sequencing input was peripheral blood. Every receptor here comes from a human donor with active COVID-19. The donor label of this sample is uncertain. CDR3s include the opening cysteine and the closing phenylalanine or tryptophan. The D gene is left open where the match is weak. Some rows mark clone size as missing; the rest say once, few, many or name a class of expanded clone.

D	V	size	J	CDR3	DNA
TRBD2	TRBV30	.	TRBJ2-3	CASKRLAGDPDTQYF	TGTGCCTCGAAGAGACTAGCGGGAGATCCAGATACGCAGTATTTT
.	TRBV4-1	.	TRBJ2-3	CASSQAHGHGIPDTQYF	TGCGCCAGCAGCCAAGCCCATGGACATGGAATTCCAGATACGCAGTATTTT
.	TRBV30	few	TRBJ1-5	CAWGSLRRDQPQHF	TGTGCCTGGGGGTCCCTCCGGAGGGATCAGCCCCAGCATTTT
TRBD1	TRBV5-4	.	TRBJ1-2	CASSQGQGFGYTF	TGTGCCAGCAGCCAAGGACAGGGCTTTGGCTACACCTTC
TRBD1	TRBV28	.	TRBJ1-2	CASSWRQGRYGYTF	TGTGCCAGCAGTTGGCGACAGGGAAGATATGGCTACACCTTC
.	TRBV11-3	few	TRBJ2-7	CASSPHQGMEGSYEQYF	TGTGCCAGCAGCCCCCATCAGGGCATGGAGGGGTCCTACGAGCAGTACTTC
.	TRBV6-5	once	TRBJ1-4	CASSYLPGSSEKLFF	TGTGCCAGCAGTTATCTCCCGGGGTCGAGTGAAAAACTGTTTTTT
TRBD1	TRBV4-2	.	TRBJ2-3	CASSQVVNRGLPDTQYF	TGTGCCAGCAGCCAAGTAGTTAACAGGGGATTGCCAGATACGCAGTATTTT
TRBD1	TRBV19	once	TRBJ2-1	CASSMGQINEQFF	TGTGCCAGTAGTATGGGACAGATTAATGAGCAGTTCTTC
TRBD1	TRBV24-1	.	TRBJ2-1	CATSTGGNEQFF	TGTGCCACCAGCACAGGGGGCAATGAGCAGTTCTTC
.	TRBV19	.	TRBJ1-5	CASRRQWMDQPQHF	TGTGCCAGTAGGAGGCAGTGGATGGATCAGCCCCAGCATTTT
TRBD1	TRBV5-8	.	TRBJ1-4	CASSLDRGSGKLFF	TGTGCCAGCAGCCTAGACAGGGGAAGTGGAAAACTGTTTTTT
TRBD2	TRBV30	.	TRBJ2-1	CAWTGASGMSEQFF	TGTGCCTGGACTGGGGCTAGCGGGATGAGTGAGCAGTTCTTC
.	TRBV28	.	TRBJ2-7	CASSLRVLNSYEQYF	TGTGCCAGCAGCTTGCGGGTGTTGAACTCCTACGAGCAGTACTTC
TRBD1	TRBV19	.	TRBJ2-2	CASSMPPTGTGNTGELFF	TGTGCCAGTAGTATGCCGCCCACCGGGACAGGTAACACCGGGGAGCTGTTTTTT
TRBD2	TRBV7-9	.	TRBJ2-2	CASSDALAGGVTGELFF	TGTGCCAGCAGCGATGCTCTAGCGGGAGGGGTCACCGGGGAGCTGTTTTTT
TRBD1	TRBV29-1	.	TRBJ2-3	CSVGQGRTDTQYF	TGCAGCGTTGGACAGGGCCGCACAGATACGCAGTATTTT
.	TRBV11-2	.	TRBJ2-3	CASTPGLSPWDTQYF	TGTGCCAGCACCCCGGGACTTTCTCCCTGGGATACGCAGTATTTT
.	TRBV30	.	TRBJ1-2	CAWSRGIYGYTF	TGTGCCTGGAGTAGGGGGATCTATGGCTACACCTTC
TRBD2	TRBV10-3	.	TRBJ2-3	CAISELAGSGTDTQYF	TGTGCCATCAGTGAGTTAGCGGGAAGTGGCACAGATACGCAGTATTTT
.	TRBV28	.	TRBJ1-2	CASSPQTPYGYTF	TGTGCCAGCAGCCCCCAGACTCCCTATGGCTACACCTTC
.	TRBV11-2	.	TRBJ2-7	CASSLGPGNYEQYF	TGTGCCAGCAGCTTAGGTCCGGGGAACTACGAGCAGTACTTC
.	TRBV12-3/TRBV12-4	once	TRBJ2-5	CASSFGGTQYF	TGTGCCAGCAGTTTCGGGGGGACCCAGTACTTC
TRBD2	TRBV6-2/TRBV6-3	.	TRBJ2-2	CASSQTSGGTGELFF	TGTGCCAGCAGTCAAACGTCGGGGGGCACCGGGGAGCTGTTTTTT
.	TRBV19	.	TRBJ1-1	CASSRSMNTEAFF	TGTGCCAGTAGTAGGAGTATGAACACTGAAGCTTTCTTT
.	TRBV4-1	.	TRBJ2-3	CASSLWDLAGDTQYF	TGCGCCAGCAGCCTCTGGGACTTAGCTGGGGATACGCAGTATTTT
.	TRBV27	.	TRBJ2-7	CATGIIGDEQYF	TGTGCCACCGGGATTATAGGAGACGAGCAGTACTTC
TRBD1	TRBV5-8	.	TRBJ2-6	CASSLDGTGVSSGANVLTF	TGTGCCAGCAGCTTGGACGGGACAGGCGTATCTTCTGGGGCCAACGTCCTGACTTTC
TRBD2	TRBV19	.	TRBJ2-7	CASGPSGAYEQYF	TGTGCCAGTGGGCCTAGCGGAGCCTACGAGCAGTACTTC
TRBD2	TRBV7-2	.	TRBJ2-1	CASNVAGPYNEQFF	TGTGCCAGCAATGTAGCGGGGCCTTACAATGAGCAGTTCTTC
.	TRBV14	.	TRBJ2-1	CASSPPAQFYNEQFF	TGTGCCAGCAGCCCCCCCGCTCAGTTCTACAATGAGCAGTTCTTC
.	TRBV28	.	TRBJ1-3	CASSLFGSGNTIYF	TGTGCCAGCAGTTTATTCGGCTCTGGAAACACCATATATTTT